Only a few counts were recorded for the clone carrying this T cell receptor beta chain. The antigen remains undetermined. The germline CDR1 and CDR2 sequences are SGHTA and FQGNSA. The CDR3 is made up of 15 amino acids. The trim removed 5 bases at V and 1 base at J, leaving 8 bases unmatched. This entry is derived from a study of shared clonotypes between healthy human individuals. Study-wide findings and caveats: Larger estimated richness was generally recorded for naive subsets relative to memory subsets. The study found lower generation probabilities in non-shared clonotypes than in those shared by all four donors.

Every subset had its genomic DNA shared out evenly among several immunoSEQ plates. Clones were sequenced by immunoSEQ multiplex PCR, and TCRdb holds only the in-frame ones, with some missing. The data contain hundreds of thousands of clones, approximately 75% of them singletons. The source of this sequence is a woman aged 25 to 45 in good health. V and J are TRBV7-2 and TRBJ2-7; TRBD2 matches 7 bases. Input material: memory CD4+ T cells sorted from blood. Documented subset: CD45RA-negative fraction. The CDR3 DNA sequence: TGTGCCAGCAGCCAGGGAGGGACTACATCCTACGAGCAGTACTTC. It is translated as CASSQGGTTSYEQYF.